This T cell receptor (beta chain) was profiled in a study of identical twins. Worth noting for this clonotype: The antigen is unknown.

Germline assignment: CDR1 SGHTA and CDR2 FQGNSA. V was trimmed by 1 base and J by 4 bases, leaving 10 bases between them. This CDR3 contains 14 residues. Whole-study results and caveats: Reduced insertions were recorded for abundant cord blood beta clonotypes, with no such pattern in memory repertoires. These conclusions were based on statistical analysis (cross-sectional, not following the same donors).

With template switching, a universal primer site was added, and the cDNA carried unique molecular identifiers. TCRdb reprocessed the 5' RACE reads with MiXCR, giving one entry per CDR3 protein. The sample consists of 1.5 million to 2 million distinct CDR3 sequences, less than 40% of them appearing once. This receptor was obtained from a newborn girl in good health. The chain has TRBV7-2 and TRBJ1-2; D gene ambiguous. Specimen: cord blood. CDR3 loop: CASSLETTFYGYTF. The DNA of the CDR3 is TGTGCCAGCAGCTTAGAAACAACCTTCTATGGCTACACCTTC.